This T cell receptor (beta chain) was retrieved from a study of shared clonotypes between healthy human individuals. This table comes from immunoSEQ multiplex PCR, and its TCRdb copy is limited to in-frame clones, with some not included. The sample yields some 1,400,000 clones, around 97% seen once. Division of CD4+ cells produced a CD45RA+ naive subset and a CD45RA-negative memory subset. For this clone: The sample has other DNA sequences that encode this CDR3 too.

The CDR3 sequence is 11 residues long. V gave up 6 bases and J gave up 2 bases, with 5 bases separating them. In germline, CDR1 is SNHLY, CDR2 FYNNEI. The sample consisted of naive CD4+ T cells sorted from blood. The subset is: CD45RA+ positively selected. This sequence joins TRBV2 and TRBJ2-7; D gene unclear. The receptor comes from a young man in good health. CDR3 sequence reads: CASSITYEQYF. CDR3 sequence (DNA): TGTGCCAGCAGCATTACCTACGAGCAGTACTTC.